A selection of T cell receptor beta chains follows, all from one sample in a study of blood T cell repertoires in COVID-19. TCRdb's table, derived via immunoSEQ multiplex PCR, lists solely in-frame clones and lacks some. The repertoire holds 68,000 or so clones, with approximately 88% as singletons. The sample was peripheral blood. These receptors were obtained from a human donor in a cohort sampled during active COVID-19. CDR3s include the opening cysteine and the closing phenylalanine or tryptophan. A D gene is named only where the DNA matches it firmly. The size of a clone is reported for some rows only, either as once, few or many, or as a class for expanded clones.

CDR3 DNA | CDR3 protein | V gene | D gene | J gene | clone size
TGCAGTGCTAGTTTCGGGCGGGCGAATGAAAAACTGTTTTTT | CSASFGRANEKLFF | TRBV20-1 | . | TRBJ1-4 | .
TGTGCCAGTGCGGGGACAGGGGGAACCTACGAGCAGTACTTC | CASAGTGGTYEQYF | TRBV19 | TRBD1 | TRBJ2-7 | .
TGTGCCAGCAGCCCTGACAGGTTGGTGGCTAACTATGGCTACACCTTC | CASSPDRLVANYGYTF | TRBV3-1/TRBV3-2 | . | TRBJ1-2 | once
TGCGCCAGCAGCGGAGGGACCGACCTATTACAGGATGAGCAGTTCTTC | CASSGGTDLLQDEQFF | TRBV5-1 | . | TRBJ2-1 | .
TGTGCCAGCAGCACCGGGACTAGCCTTAGCACAGATACGCAGTATTTT | CASSTGTSLSTDTQYF | TRBV9 | TRBD2 | TRBJ2-3 | .
TGCGCCAGCAGCTTGGAGGACAGGGCTGGAAACACCATATATTTT | CASSLEDRAGNTIYF | TRBV5-1 | TRBD1 | TRBJ1-3 | once
TGTGCCAGCAGTCCTCGTGGTAGCGGGAGCGAAGGGACCGGGGAGCTGTTTTTT | CASSPRGSGSEGTGELFF | TRBV6-6 | TRBD2 | TRBJ2-2 | .
TGCGCCAGCAGCCGGGACTCCTACGAGCAGTACTTC | CASSRDSYEQYF | TRBV5-1 | . | TRBJ2-7 | .
TGTGCCAGCAGCTTACTACTCCCTAATGAAAAACTGTTTTTT | CASSLLLPNEKLFF | TRBV5-5 | . | TRBJ1-4 | .
TGTGCCAGCAGTTTATCGAGAGCGGGAGGATGGAACGAGCAGTACTTC | CASSLSRAGGWNEQYF | TRBV27 | TRBD2 | TRBJ2-7 | .
TGTGCCAGCAGTTACTCCCCTAGAGGGCTGCAAGAAAAACTGTTTTTT | CASSYSPRGLQEKLFF | TRBV6-5 | . | TRBJ1-4 | .
TGCGCCAGCAGCTTTGGGACAGGGATCACTGAAGCTTTCTTT | CASSFGTGITEAFF | TRBV5-1 | TRBD1 | TRBJ1-1 | .
TGTGCCAGCAGCCAAGATGGGAGCATAGATACGCAGTATTTT | CASSQDGSIDTQYF | TRBV4-2 | . | TRBJ2-3 | .
TGTGCCAGCAGGAAACAGGTTAAGAACACTGAAGCTTTCTTT | CASRKQVKNTEAFF | TRBV6-5 | . | TRBJ1-1 | .
TGTGCCACCAGTGACCCCCCGGTTGGTTCCGCCGGGGAGCTGTTTTTT | CATSDPPVGSAGELFF | TRBV24-1 | . | TRBJ2-2 | few
TGTGCCAGCAGTTACGAGACTAGTTACGAGCAGTACTTC | CASSYETSYEQYF | TRBV6-2/TRBV6-3 | . | TRBJ2-7 | .
TGCGCCAGCAGCGGGACAGGGTCGGGATCACCCCTCCACTTT | CASSGTGSGSPLHF | TRBV10-2 | TRBD1 | TRBJ1-6 | .
TGCGCCAGCAGCCCTGGAGTTCAGGGATCCTACAATGAGCAGTTCTTC | CASSPGVQGSYNEQFF | TRBV5-1 | . | TRBJ2-1 | .
TGCGCCAGCAGTGACGGAGCGGGAGGCTACGAGCAGTACTTC | CASSDGAGGYEQYF | TRBV10-1 | TRBD2 | TRBJ2-7 | .
TGTGCCAGCAGGACAACAGGGAGTTCTCACAATGAGCAGTTCTTC | CASRTTGSSHNEQFF | TRBV6-1 | . | TRBJ2-1 | .
TGTGCCAGCAGGTTTGGGGGAGGGTTGGGAAACACCATATATTTT | CASRFGGGLGNTIYF | TRBV6-5 | . | TRBJ1-3 | once
TGTGCCAGTAGTCCTCTCCGACAGGACTCTGGAAACACCATATATTTT | CASSPLRQDSGNTIYF | TRBV19 | . | TRBJ1-3 | .
TGTGCCAGCGGGACAGGGGGCGTGAACTATGGCTACACCTTC | CASGTGGVNYGYTF | TRBV19 | TRBD1 | TRBJ1-2 | .
TGTGCCACCAGTGATTTTGAGGATTCACCCCTCCACTTT | CATSDFEDSPLHF | TRBV24-1 | . | TRBJ1-6 | .
TGTGCCAGCAGCCCCCGTCGGGTGGCGAACACTGAAGCTTTCTTT | CASSPRRVANTEAFF | TRBV9 | . | TRBJ1-1 | .
TGTGCCAGTAGTAGGGAGGGACAGGAGACCTACGAGCAGTACTTC | CASSREGQETYEQYF | TRBV19 | . | TRBJ2-7 | .
TGTGCCAGCAGTTTAGAACTGACTTCTGGCGAGCCCGTGAGCAATGAGCAGTTCTTC | CASSLELTSGEPVSNEQFF | TRBV28 | . | TRBJ2-1 | .
TGTGCCAGCTCACCATTCAGGGGACAGCAAGGGGGAAATCAGCCCCAGCATTTT | CASSPFRGQQGGNQPQHF | TRBV18 | TRBD1 | TRBJ1-5 | .
TGTGCCAGTAGTATTTCATTAGCGGGGGGGAATGAGCAGTTCTTC | CASSISLAGGNEQFF | TRBV19 | TRBD2 | TRBJ2-1 | .
TGTGCCAGTAGTATATCCCACAAATCCGGGGAGCTGTTTTTT | CASSISHKSGELFF | TRBV19 | . | TRBJ2-2 | .
TGTGCCAGCAGCTTGGGGGCTAGCGATGAGCAGTTCTTC | CASSLGASDEQFF | TRBV5-8 | . | TRBJ2-1 | .
TGTGCCAGTAGTCCCCGCATGACAGGGGGCTCCGAGCAGTACTTC | CASSPRMTGGSEQYF | TRBV19 | TRBD1 | TRBJ2-7 | .
TGCGCCAGCAGCTCCAGGACAGGAAACTACGAGCAGTACTTC | CASSSRTGNYEQYF | TRBV5-1 | TRBD1 | TRBJ2-7 | .
TGCGCCAGCAGCCAAGCTACAGGGCTCTCCTACGAGCAGTACTTC | CASSQATGLSYEQYF | TRBV4-1 | . | TRBJ2-7 | .
TGTGCCAGCAGCCTAGGGGTGATGGAGAACACTGAAGCTTTCTTT | CASSLGVMENTEAFF | TRBV3-1/TRBV3-2 | . | TRBJ1-1 | .
TGTGCCAGCAGCCAAGATGGATTAAGACTCCGTGAAGCTTTCTTT | CASSQDGLRLREAFF | TRBV3-1/TRBV3-2 | . | TRBJ1-1 | .
TGTGCCAGCAGCCGACTCTCCCCCAACGAGTTAAGCAATCAGCCCCAGCATTTT | CASSRLSPNELSNQPQHF | TRBV28 | . | TRBJ1-5 | .
TGTGCCAGCAGTTACTGGCAGGGAGAGACCCAGTACTTC | CASSYWQGETQYF | TRBV6-2/TRBV6-3 | . | TRBJ2-5 | .
TGCGCCAGCAGCATGGGACAGGCTGGGAATGAGCAGTTCTTC | CASSMGQAGNEQFF | TRBV5-1 | TRBD1 | TRBJ2-1 | .
TGTGCCAGCAGTCGGCGGGGAACTGAAGCTTTCTTT | CASSRRGTEAFF | TRBV11-2 | . | TRBJ1-1 | .
TGCGCCAGCAGTCTAAGGGACAGCTACTCCTACGAGCAGTACTTC | CASSLRDSYSYEQYF | TRBV23-1 | TRBD1 | TRBJ2-7 | .
TGCGCCAGCAGCCGGGGGTCCAGTGAGCAGTTCTTC | CASSRGSSEQFF | TRBV5-1 | . | TRBJ2-1 | once
TGTGCCAGCTCACCGCGGGAGGGCTCCTACGAGCAGTACTTC | CASSPREGSYEQYF | TRBV18 | TRBD2 | TRBJ2-7 | .
TGTGCCAGCAGCGTAGAATCAGTTGGGACTAGCGGGAGACACTTGGAGACCCAGTACTTC | CASSVESVGTSGRHLETQYF | TRBV9 | TRBD2 | TRBJ2-5 | .
TGCGCCAGCAGCTCCGACAGCCTCTATGGCTACACCTTC | CASSSDSLYGYTF | TRBV5-1 | . | TRBJ1-2 | .
TGCGCCAGCAGCTCCGGGACAGGGGGCGGGGAGACCCAGTACTTC | CASSSGTGGGETQYF | TRBV5-1 | TRBD1 | TRBJ2-5 | .
TGCAGCGCTAAACAAGATGGCTACACCTTC | CSAKQDGYTF | TRBV29-1 | . | TRBJ1-2 | .
TGTGCCAGCAGGGGACAGGACACTGAAGCTTTCTTT | CASRGQDTEAFF | TRBV28 | TRBD1 | TRBJ1-1 | .
TGTGCCAGCTCACCGGGACAGCCATTCTATGGCTACACCTTC | CASSPGQPFYGYTF | TRBV18 | TRBD1 | TRBJ1-2 | .
TGTGCCAGCAGCTATGGTGGGAGCACTGAAGCTTTCTTT | CASSYGGSTEAFF | TRBV6-5 | . | TRBJ1-1 | .
TGTGCCTGGAGTGATCTAGGGACATTGGGATTCAACAACTATGGCTACACCTTC | CAWSDLGTLGFNNYGYTF | TRBV30 | . | TRBJ1-2 | .
TGTGCCAGTAGTATACGGGGGGAAACTGAAGCTTTCTTT | CASSIRGETEAFF | TRBV19 | . | TRBJ1-1 | .
TGTGCCAGCAGCGTTCGAGGGATCCATCAGCCCCAGCATTTT | CASSVRGIHQPQHF | TRBV5-6 | . | TRBJ1-5 | .
TGCGCCAGCAGCCAAGAATACCTAGCGGTTAGGGGAGAGACCCAGTACTTC | CASSQEYLAVRGETQYF | TRBV4-3 | TRBD2 | TRBJ2-5 | few
TGTGCCAGCAGCCAAGGTCCTCCCTCGGGCACCGGGGAGCTGTTTTTT | CASSQGPPSGTGELFF | TRBV3-1/TRBV3-2 | . | TRBJ2-2 | medium-sized
TGTGCCAGCAGCCCCCCCCCGGGATTTCCCTACAATGAGCAGTTCTTC | CASSPPPGFPYNEQFF | TRBV7-2 | . | TRBJ2-1 | .
TGCGCCAGCACATCCACAGGACAGTCCACAGATACGCAGTATTTT | CASTSTGQSTDTQYF | TRBV5-1 | . | TRBJ2-3 | .
TGTGCCAGCAGTCCCTTAAGGGGAGGGAGTGAAGCTTTCTTT | CASSPLRGGSEAFF | TRBV6-7 | . | TRBJ1-1 | .
TGTGCCAGCAGTTACTCGGGAGGATTTGGAAACACCATATATTTT | CASSYSGGFGNTIYF | TRBV6-5 | . | TRBJ1-3 | .